The source of this TCR beta chain is a study of T cell repertoires in cytomegalovirus infection. Study summary: TCR beta signatures that were public indicated CMV infection and matching HLA type.

TCRdb recomputed calls from the reads with MiXCR, one row per CDR3 protein. This table has some 200,000 distinct CDR3 sequences, around 35% appearing once. This clonotype was detected a few times. Its antigen remains unidentified. Sequences were derived from CD8+ T cells from cultured PBMCs, sampled from culture after CMV antigen stimulation. The sequence was collected from a human donor in good health (CMV status not recorded). Some clones in this sample may be carry-over from other donors' samples.

CDR3 sequence reads: CASMVAGLFTDTQYF. Here the CDR3 DNA reads TGTGCCAGCATGGTCGCGGGACTCTTCACAGATACGCAGTATTTT. This chain links TRBV6-5 with TRBJ2-3; D might be TRBD2 (6 bases). Germline V gene lookup returns CDR1 MNHEY and CDR2 SVGAGI. Trimming cost V 7 bases and J 2 bases, with 16 bases left between them. CDR3 length equals 15 residues.